The source of this T cell receptor (beta chain) is a study of blood T cell repertoires in COVID-19. Turning to the study itself: COVID-19 samples, acute and convalescent, were from the United States, Italy and Spain. T cells, B-cell-depleted T cells, or PBMCs supplied cDNA or gDNA.

V shed 0 bases and J shed 1 base, with 7 bases lying between them. The CDR3 is 14 amino acids. CDR1 and CDR2 (germline): SGHRS, YFSETQ. This clone came up once. This CDR3 is also generated by other DNA sequences in the sample. Source study methods: Estimation of nucleated cell counts relied on the amplification of reference gene primers. Sequencing was performed with immunoSEQ multiplex PCR; in TCRdb, only in-frame clones are kept and a portion is missing. V and J calls plus clone size are reproduced from that table; the DNA served to infer D and trimming. This sample has around 250,000 clones, with around 90% found just once. Seattle patient enrollment occurred during active infection, with longitudinal follow-up thereafter.

Sample: peripheral blood. The genes are TRBV5-1 and TRBJ1-1; D remains unclear. The sequence was obtained from a woman aged 70-85 years with COVID-19, enrolled during active disease. CDR3 residues: CASSLVPGNTEAFF. CDR3 nucleotides: TGCGCCAGCAGCTTGGTTCCGGGGAACACTGAAGCTTTCTTT.